A selection of T cell receptor beta chains follows, all from one sample in a study of patients and donors after allogeneic stem cell transplantation. TCRdb recomputed calls from the RT-PCR reads with MiXCR, one row per CDR3 protein. This table has roughly 230,000 distinct CDR3 sequences, roughly an eighth appearing once. The specimen was blood, either unsorted or a sorted T cell fraction (not recorded which). The source of these receptors is a human donor who was either an allogeneic HSCT recipient or a stem cell or donor lymphocyte infusion donor (not recorded which). It is not recorded whose cells these are; they may come from a transplant donor. CDR3s include the opening cysteine and the closing phenylalanine or tryptophan. D genes are given only for firm matches. Clone sizes are given selectively: once, few, many, or a class where the clone is expanded.

V gene,clone size,D gene,J gene,CDR3 protein,CDR3 DNA
TRBV10-3,few,NA,TRBJ2-7,CAIMESSSYEQYF,TGTGCCATCATGGAGTCCAGCTCCTACGAGCAGTACTTC
TRBV6-1,NA,NA,TRBJ1-2,CASRLEDTTNYGYTF,TGTGCCAGCAGGTTAGAAGACACTACTAACTATGGCTACACCTTC
TRBV18,many,NA,TRBJ2-4,CASSPWQAKNIQYF,TGTGCCAGCTCACCATGGCAAGCCAAAAACATTCAGTACTTC
TRBV28,NA,NA,TRBJ1-2,CASSPLDTYGYTF,TGTGCCAGCAGCCCCTTGGACACCTATGGCTACACCTTC
TRBV5-1,few,NA,TRBJ1-5,CASSPGDTNSNQPQHF,TGCGCCAGCAGCCCTGGGGATACCAATAGCAATCAGCCCCAGCATTTT
TRBV5-1,many,TRBD1,TRBJ2-5,CASSLGTGMQETQYF,TGCGCCAGCAGCTTGGGGACAGGGATGCAAGAGACCCAGTACTTC
TRBV12-3/TRBV12-4,few,NA,TRBJ1-1,CASRLRFDGTEAFF,TGTGCCAGCAGACTGAGGTTTGACGGCACTGAAGCTTTCTTT
TRBV11-2,NA,NA,TRBJ2-7,CASSLATEQYF,TGTGCCAGCAGCTTAGCGACAGAGCAGTACTTC
TRBV7-2,many,TRBD2,TRBJ2-3,CASSRSAGGLYTQYF,TGTGCCAGCAGCCGCAGTGCGGGGGGGCTTTATACGCAGTATTTT
TRBV12-3/TRBV12-4,many,NA,TRBJ2-2,CASTRRDRGELFF,TGTGCCAGCACACGCCGGGACCGGGGTGAGCTGTTTTTT
TRBV20-1,NA,TRBD2,TRBJ2-2,CSARDSGGYAGELFF,TGCAGTGCTAGAGATAGCGGGGGCTACGCCGGGGAGCTGTTTTTT
TRBV5-1,NA,NA,TRBJ2-7,CASSSELTYEQYF,TGCGCCAGCAGCTCGGAGTTGACCTACGAGCAGTACTTC
TRBV10-3,few,NA,TRBJ2-1,CAISVSDNEQFF,TGTGCCATCAGCGTCAGTGACAATGAGCAGTTCTTC